This TCR beta chain was identified during a study of T cell repertoires in cytomegalovirus infection. Trimming took off 6 bases at V and 2 bases at J, with 10 bases between the two ends. The CDR3 has 13 residues. TCRdb itself ran the reads through MiXCR, one entry per CDR3 protein. The sample shows 270,000 or so distinct CDR3 sequences, about 15% of them seen only once. This chain uses TRBV12-3 or TRBV12-4 with TRBJ1-2; D is uncertain. This TCR derives from a human donor in good health (CMV status not recorded). Some clones in this sample may be carry-over from other donors' samples. Material for sequencing was CD8+ T cells from PBMCs. CDR3: CASSQTVNYGYTF. CDR3 DNA: TGTGCCAGCAGCCAAACAGTGAACTATGGCTACACCTTC.